These 27 T cell receptor beta chains originate from one sample sequenced in a study of blood T cells in healthy people across ages. Through a sample-barcoded 5' primer and a J-beta primer mix, a second PCR was run for roughly 6 to 11 cycles. A single record per CDR3 protein comes from TCRdb applying MiXCR to the 5' RACE reads. The sample gives about 680,000 distinct CDR3 sequences, about half of which show up once; roughly a third is in the top ten. Source material: blood. The receptors derive from a woman aged 55 to 70 in good health.

V usage is TRBV7-3 and J usage is TRBJ2-3; TRBD2 matches at 7 bases. The CDR3 loop spans 16 amino acids. CDR1 and CDR2 from the germline V gene are SGHTA and FQGTGA. V gave up 8 bases and J gave up 0 bases; unmatched junction bases: 11. CDR3 DNA sequence: TGTGCCAGCTCACCCGGGGGGTCCACTAGCACAGATACGCAGTATTTT. It is translated as CASSPGGSTSTDTQYF.

This clonotype has only a few counts. The CDR3 nucleotides read TGCGCCAGCAGCCAAGCCCTCCCAGGCAGCACAGATACGCAGTATTTT. Its translation is CASSQALPGSTDTQYF. The chain has TRBV4-1 and TRBJ2-3, with D unclear. The V gene lost 1 base and the J gene lost 0 bases, with 11 bases spanning the gap. The germline CDR1 and CDR2 sequences are MGHRA and YSYEKL. This CDR3 has 16 amino acids.

The chain employs TRBV6-2 or TRBV6-3 and TRBJ2-1; D not resolved. The ends were cut back, 6 bases at V and 2 bases at J, with 8 bases in the middle. The germline V gene encodes CDR1 MNHEY and CDR2 SVGEGT. This CDR3 has 13 residues. The chain's CDR3 is CASSSIAYNEQFF. The CDR3 DNA sequence: TGTGCCAGCAGCTCCATTGCCTACAATGAGCAGTTCTTC.

This chain connects TRBV7-2 to TRBJ1-5, with 10 bases lining up with TRBD1. The CDR3 has 16 amino acids. Trimming at V came to 4 bases and at J to 7 bases, leaving 10 bases not matched to a gene. The germline V gene encodes CDR1 SGHTA and CDR2 FQGNSA. The CDR3 DNA follows: TGTGCCAGCAGCTCACCTGACAGGGGGCAAGGGCAGCCCCAGCATTTT. It yields the protein CASSSPDRGQGQPQHF.

The gene calls are TRBV29-1 and TRBJ1-2; D is unresolved. The germline V and J ends were trimmed by 3 bases and 4 bases, with 9 bases remaining between them. CDR1 is SQVTM, CDR2 ANQGSEA, per germline. CDR3 size: 12 residues. The DNA for the CDR3 is TGCAGCGTTGACGAGGGAGGCTATGGCTACACCTTC. Encoded protein: CSVDEGGYGYTF.

The genes are TRBV29-1 and TRBJ2-1; 8 bases align to TRBD1. Germline CDR1 and CDR2: SQVTM and ANQGSEA. With 6 bases clipped from V and 4 bases from J, the junction kept 5 bases outside the gene matches. CDR3 length: 13 amino acids. The CDR3 loop reads CSVLTGAYNEQFF. CDR3 DNA sequence: TGCAGCGTCCTGACAGGGGCTTACAATGAGCAGTTCTTC.

This clonotype occurred a few times. V is TRBV24-1 and J is TRBJ2-1; D possibly matches TRBD1 or TRBD2 (5 bases each). V lost 10 bases to trimming and J lost 0 bases, with 12 bases between them. CDR1 KGHDR and CDR2 SFDVKD come from the germline V gene. This CDR3 spans 14 amino acids. This CDR3 is CATGGRFSYNEQFF. DNA for the CDR3: TGTGCCACTGGGGGAAGGTTCTCCTACAATGAGCAGTTCTTC.

There are a few counts of this clonotype. This chain connects TRBV20-1 to TRBJ1-1; no reliable D call. The CDR3 has 11 amino acids. Between the trimmed V and J ends, which lost 3 bases and 3 bases, there was a span of 5 bases. CDR1 is DFQATT, CDR2 SNEGSKA, per germline (reference sequence). The CDR3 sequence is CSASSDTEAFF. The CDR3 nucleotides are TGCAGTGCTAGTTCCGACACTGAAGCTTTCTTT.

The chain has TRBV2 and TRBJ1-2; the D is unclear. Germline lookup yields CDR1 SNHLY and CDR2 FYNNEI. V gave up 2 bases and J gave up 5 bases, with 15 bases separating them. There are 15 residues in the CDR3. The CDR3 coding sequence is TGTGCCAGCAGTGAACTGGAAGCTGGGGTGTATGGCTACACCTTC. Translation: CASSELEAGVYGYTF.

Of note for this clonotype: A much larger clone lies one base from this, so it may be a read error. The chain uses TRBV20-1 and TRBJ2-1; no clear D gene. The CDR3 is 14 amino acids. CDR1 and CDR2 from the germline V gene are DFQATT and SNEGSKA (reference sequence). The V end lost 5 bases, the J end lost 0 bases, and 11 bases lay between the germline ends. As DNA, the CDR3 is TGCAGTGCTCCAGCCTTGGGCTCCTACAATGAGCAGTTCTTC. It codes for CSAPALGSYNEQFF.

V usage is TRBV6-6 and J usage is TRBJ1-6; D is undetermined. The CDR3 runs 12 residues. Trimming took 7 bases from V and 4 from J, leaving 5 bases between them. Germline lookup yields CDR1 MNHNY and CDR2 SVGAGI (reference sequence). The CDR3 DNA reads TGTGCCAGCATCGGGTATAATTCACCCCTCCACTTT. It encodes CASIGYNSPLHF.

The gene calls are TRBV27 and TRBJ1-5, with D uncertain. The V end lost 1 base, the J end lost 2 bases, and 18 bases lay between the germline ends. Germline CDR1 reads MNHEY; CDR2 reads SMNVEV (reference sequence). This CDR3 region has 18 residues. CDR3 DNA sequence: TGTGCCAGCAGTTTATTTCGAGGGTCGGGTCTAGGCAATCAGCCCCAGCATTTT. This sequence encodes CASSLFRGSGLGNQPQHF.

The chain has TRBV2 and TRBJ2-3; perhaps TRBD1 as D (7 bases). From germline, CDR1 is SNHLY and CDR2 FYNNEI. V lost 6 bases and J lost 3, with 16 bases in between. CDR3 length equals 15 residues. The DNA for the CDR3 is TGTGCCAGCAGCGCCCGCGGGACAGATACAGATACGCAGTATTTT. This gives the protein CASSARGTDTDTQYF.

The V and J genes are TRBV6-2 or TRBV6-3 and TRBJ2-3; D not resolved. Germline V CDR1 and CDR2: MNHEY, SVGEGT. The CDR3 is 15 residues long. V lost 0 bases and J 4 bases, leaving 11 bases between the germline ends. The CDR3 reads CASSYSRATADTQYF. CDR3 nucleotides: TGTGCCAGCAGTTACTCACGGGCCACCGCAGATACGCAGTATTTT.

This rearrangement joins TRBV6-2 or TRBV6-3 to TRBJ2-3, with a possible D match to TRBD1 (6 bases). Trimming shortened V by 4 bases and J by 10 bases, and 15 bases separated the two germline ends. CDR1 MNHEY and CDR2 SVGEGT come from the germline V gene. CDR3 length equals 13 residues. CDR3 bases: TGTGCCAGCAGTTCCCACAGGGAGACGTCGCAGTATTTT. As protein: CASSSHRETSQYF.

The V and J genes are TRBV12-3 or TRBV12-4 and TRBJ2-6, with TRBD1 matching over 8 bases. The CDR3 is made up of 17 amino acids. The V segment lost 6 bases and the J segment 0 bases; nucleotides outside the gene matches: 7. CDR3 nucleotides: TGTGCCAGCAGCCCCCGGACAGGGATCTCTGGGGCCAACGTCCTGACTTTC. Translating it yields CASSPRTGISGANVLTF.

The chain uses TRBV7-9 and TRBJ2-1; D is perhaps TRBD2 (6 bases). Germline V gene sequence: CDR1 SEHNR, CDR2 FQNEAQ (reference sequence). V lost 10 bases to trimming and J lost 0 bases, with 22 bases between them. CDR3 length: 17 amino acids. CDR3 region: CATDLGSGVSSYNEQFF. The CDR3 region has the DNA TGTGCCACTGACTTGGGTAGCGGAGTTAGCTCCTACAATGAGCAGTTCTTC. Full variable domain (remainder filled in from reference TRBV7-9 and TRBJ2-1): DTGVSQNPRHKITKRGQNVTFRCDPISEHNRLYWYRQTLGQGPEFLTYFQNEAQLEKSRLLSDRFSAERPKGSFSTLEIQRTEQGDSAMYLCATDLGSGVSSYNEQFFGPGTRLTVL.

The chain carries TRBV29-1 and TRBJ2-2; 7 positions match TRBD1. This CDR3 spans 15 amino acids. V shed 5 bases and J 4 bases; nucleotides not matched to a gene: 10. Germline V gene sequence: CDR1 SQVTM, CDR2 ANQGSEA. The CDR3 loop is CSVKRPGQITGELFF. The CDR3 DNA sequence: TGCAGCGTTAAACGGCCGGGACAGATCACCGGGGAGCTGTTTTTT.

This clonotype was seen only a few times. The V and J genes are TRBV10-3 and TRBJ1-1; unclear D gene. V shed 3 bases and J shed 5 bases, with 10 bases lying between them. This CDR3 is built from 13 residues. Per germline, CDR1 ENHRY and CDR2 SYGVKD. CDR3 coding DNA: TGTGCCATCAGTGACCGGGGTATGACTGAAGCTTTCTTT. Translation: CAISDRGMTEAFF.

This clonotype was recorded a few times. The V gene is TRBV7-3, the J gene TRBJ2-5; 7 bases agree with TRBD2. The length of the CDR3 is 14 residues. The germline V gene has CDR1 SGHTA and CDR2 FQGTGA. Trimming cost V 4 bases and J 6 bases; bases outside gene matches: 8. Here the CDR3 reads CASSSGGAGKTQYF. In DNA form, the CDR3 reads TGTGCCAGCAGCTCCGGAGGAGCGGGGAAGACCCAGTACTTC.

The gene calls are TRBV25-1 and TRBJ2-3, with D unresolved. The CDR3 has 14 residues. CDR1 MGHDK and CDR2 SYGVNS come from the germline V gene. V was clipped by 4 bases and J by 4 bases, with 12 bases between them. Here the CDR3 reads CASSAPDGPDTQYF. The CDR3 DNA reads as TGTGCCAGCAGTGCCCCCGATGGCCCAGATACGCAGTATTTT.

This clonotype was seen a handful of times. The rearrangement joins TRBV6-5 to TRBJ1-5; weak D call: TRBD1 (5 bases). This CDR3 region has 15 residues. Germline CDR1 MNHEY, CDR2 SVGAGI. The ends were cut back, 5 bases at V and 0 bases at J, with 11 bases in the middle. The CDR3 region has the DNA TGTGCCAGCAGTCCTAACAGGAATAGCAATCAGCCCCAGCATTTT. It translates to CASSPNRNSNQPQHF.

In this sample, this clonotype turned up a few times. The chain combines TRBV11-2 with TRBJ2-2, with D unresolved. CDR3 length: 14 amino acids. Deletions cut 0 bases from V and 3 bases from J, with 5 bases between. CDR1 and CDR2 from the germline V gene are SGHAT and FQNNGV. CDR3: CASSLDLDTGELFF. CDR3 nucleotides: TGTGCCAGCAGCTTAGACCTCGACACCGGGGAGCTGTTTTTT.

V is TRBV20-1 and J is TRBJ2-5; 10 positions match TRBD2. CDR1 DFQATT and CDR2 SNEGSKA come from the germline V gene (reference sequence). The CDR3 contains 16 residues. V trimming: 0 bases; J trimming: 11 bases; junction bases outside the gene matches: 15. The CDR3 spells CSAREATSGLRFKQYF. DNA of the CDR3: TGCAGTGCTAGAGAGGCGACTAGCGGGTTACGCTTTAAGCAGTACTTC.

This clonotype turned up a few times. The chain couples TRBV27 to TRBJ2-7; 10 positions match TRBD2. The CDR3 covers 15 residues. V lost 3 bases and J lost 3; bases outside the gene matches: 5. CDR1 is MNHEY, CDR2 SMNVEV, per germline (reference sequence). The CDR3 DNA follows: TGTGCCAGCAGTTTGAGGCCTAGCGGGGGCTACGAGCAGTACTTC. Translating gives CASSLRPSGGYEQYF.

V is TRBV28 and J is TRBJ2-4; D is perhaps TRBD1 (6 bases). The closer fit of TRBJ2-7 to the DNA end suggests the J call may be wrong. The CDR3 is 14 residues long. Per the germline V gene, CDR1 is MDHEN and CDR2 is SYDVKM. Written as DNA, the CDR3 is TGTGCCAGCACCAAACCTGGACAGCAGTCCGAGCAGTACTTC. Protein: CASTKPGQQSEQYF.

The chain combines TRBV20-1 with TRBJ2-7; D might be TRBD2 (5 bases). The V gene's germline CDR1 is DFQATT and CDR2 SNEGSKA (reference sequence). The CDR3 extends over 14 amino acids. V was trimmed by 6 bases and J by 2 bases, leaving 17 bases between them. CDR3 loop: CSAVSGTRTYEQYF. In DNA, the CDR3 is TGCAGTGCCGTAAGCGGTACCCGAACCTACGAGCAGTACTTC.